These T cell receptor beta chains were read from a single sample in a study of cytomegalovirus exposure and HLA in healthy donors. The method was immunoSEQ multiplex PCR; TCRdb's version includes in-frame clones alone and lacks a portion of them. The sample holds around 70,000 clones, 94% seen once. Sequencing used PBMCs. These receptors all come from a man younger than 30 in good health and CMV-seropositive. CDR3s include the opening cysteine and the closing phenylalanine or tryptophan. D genes are given only for firm matches. Clone size is given for some rows only: seen once, a few or many times, or a class if the clone is expanded.

v_gene: TRBV9
d_gene: -
abundance: -
j_gene: TRBJ2-2
CDR3nt: TGTGCCAGCAGCTCCCGCGGGGCCCCCGGGGAGCTGTTTTTT
CDR3aa: CASSSRGAPGELFF

v_gene: TRBV5-5
d_gene: -
abundance: -
j_gene: TRBJ1-1
CDR3nt: TGTGCCAGCAGCTTGGGGACGGCGACAGTGGGAATAGCTTTCTTT
CDR3aa: CASSLGTATVGIAFF

v_gene: TRBV10-1
d_gene: TRBD1
abundance: -
j_gene: TRBJ2-3
CDR3nt: TGCGCCAGCAGTGAGTCGCCGACAGGGGGTAAGGATACGCAGTATTTT
CDR3aa: CASSESPTGGKDTQYF

v_gene: TRBV30
d_gene: -
abundance: -
j_gene: TRBJ2-3
CDR3nt: TGTGCCTGGAGTGTTAAGGGGTCGGGTACGCAGTATTTT
CDR3aa: CAWSVKGSGTQYF

v_gene: TRBV19
d_gene: -
abundance: -
j_gene: TRBJ2-1
CDR3nt: TGTGCCAGTAGTATAATCAGCAATGAGCAGTTCTTC
CDR3aa: CASSIISNEQFF

v_gene: TRBV7-9
d_gene: -
abundance: -
j_gene: TRBJ2-7
CDR3nt: TGTGCCAGCAGCTTAGGACAGATCACATCAAAAGAGCAGTACTTC
CDR3aa: CASSLGQITSKEQYF

v_gene: TRBV7-6
d_gene: TRBD1
abundance: -
j_gene: TRBJ1-1
CDR3nt: TGTGCCAGCAGCTCCGGGACAGGGGAAGCTTTCTTT
CDR3aa: CASSSGTGEAFF

v_gene: TRBV6-5
d_gene: -
abundance: -
j_gene: TRBJ1-2
CDR3nt: TGTGCCAGCAGCGAGGGAAACTATGGCTACACCTTC
CDR3aa: CASSEGNYGYTF

v_gene: TRBV18
d_gene: -
abundance: -
j_gene: TRBJ2-2
CDR3nt: TGTGCCAGCTCACCACCCGGGACACAGAACACCGGGGAGCTGTTTTTT
CDR3aa: CASSPPGTQNTGELFF

v_gene: TRBV29-1
d_gene: -
abundance: -
j_gene: TRBJ2-7
CDR3nt: TGCAGCGCGCGGGACGGAGACTACGAGCAGTACTTC
CDR3aa: CSARDGDYEQYF

v_gene: TRBV27
d_gene: -
abundance: -
j_gene: TRBJ2-2
CDR3nt: TGTGCCAGCAGTTTAGAATGGCGGGGAGACACCGGGGAGCTGTTTTTT
CDR3aa: CASSLEWRGDTGELFF

v_gene: TRBV10-3
d_gene: -
abundance: -
j_gene: TRBJ2-1
CDR3nt: TGTGCCATCAGTGAGTCAGGGGCAGATGGTGAGCAGTTCTTC
CDR3aa: CAISESGADGEQFF

v_gene: TRBV5-5
d_gene: TRBD1
abundance: -
j_gene: TRBJ1-1
CDR3nt: TGTGCCAGCAGCTTAATCGACAGGGGGCTGAACACTGAAGCTTTCTTT
CDR3aa: CASSLIDRGLNTEAFF

v_gene: TRBV6-5
d_gene: -
abundance: once
j_gene: TRBJ2-5
CDR3nt: TGTGCCAGCAGTTACTTGAAAGCGGGAGAGACCCAGTACTTC
CDR3aa: CASSYLKAGETQYF

v_gene: TRBV29-1
d_gene: -
abundance: -
j_gene: TRBJ2-2
CDR3nt: TGCAGCGTTGACGTCACCGGGGAGCTGTTTTTT
CDR3aa: CSVDVTGELFF

v_gene: TRBV5-1
d_gene: TRBD1
abundance: -
j_gene: TRBJ2-7
CDR3nt: TGCGCCAGCAGCTTGGCATCGAGGGGGACAGGGAGGGACGAGCAGTACTTC
CDR3aa: CASSLASRGTGRDEQYF

v_gene: TRBV29-1
d_gene: -
abundance: -
j_gene: TRBJ2-2
CDR3nt: TGCAGCGTATTAATAGGGGCGAACACCGGGGAGCTGTTTTTT
CDR3aa: CSVLIGANTGELFF

v_gene: TRBV6-1
d_gene: -
abundance: -
j_gene: TRBJ2-7
CDR3nt: TGTGCCAGCGCTTCGAGAGGGAGCTCCTACGAGCAGTACTTC
CDR3aa: CASASRGSSYEQYF

v_gene: TRBV6-1
d_gene: -
abundance: -
j_gene: TRBJ2-1
CDR3nt: TGTGCCAGTTCCTGGGAGAGTCACAATGAGCAGTTCTTC
CDR3aa: CASSWESHNEQFF

v_gene: TRBV29-1
d_gene: -
abundance: -
j_gene: TRBJ1-1
CDR3nt: TGCAGCGTCTACCGTAGGAGTGAAGCTTTCTTT
CDR3aa: CSVYRRSEAFF

v_gene: TRBV28
d_gene: -
abundance: -
j_gene: TRBJ1-1
CDR3nt: TGTGCCAGCACAGAGAACACTGAAGCTTTCTTT
CDR3aa: CASTENTEAFF

v_gene: TRBV4-1
d_gene: TRBD1
abundance: -
j_gene: TRBJ2-3
CDR3nt: TGCGCCAGCAGCCGCGGACAGGAATCTAGCACAGATACGCAGTATTTT
CDR3aa: CASSRGQESSTDTQYF

v_gene: TRBV6-5
d_gene: -
abundance: -
j_gene: TRBJ1-2
CDR3nt: TGTGCCAGCAGTTACTCAGGGAGAGGTTTGGGCTACACCTTC
CDR3aa: CASSYSGRGLGYTF

v_gene: TRBV18
d_gene: -
abundance: once
j_gene: TRBJ2-7
CDR3nt: TGTGCCAGCTCACCAACGCGACAGGCTAACTCCTACGAGCAGTACTTC
CDR3aa: CASSPTRQANSYEQYF

v_gene: TRBV27
d_gene: TRBD2
abundance: -
j_gene: TRBJ2-3
CDR3nt: TGTGCCAGCAGTCTCCGAGGGCTAGCGGGAGAATTCCGGGCCCTCACAGATACGCAGTATTTT
CDR3aa: CASSLRGLAGEFRALTDTQYF

v_gene: TRBV27
d_gene: TRBD2
abundance: -
j_gene: TRBJ2-5
CDR3nt: TGTGCCAGCAGTTTCGAGCGGGAAAAAGAGACCCAGTACTTC
CDR3aa: CASSFEREKETQYF

v_gene: TRBV28
d_gene: -
abundance: -
j_gene: TRBJ2-7
CDR3nt: TGTGCCAGCAGTTTTGGAACAGCCAAGATCTCCTACGAGCAGTACTTC
CDR3aa: CASSFGTAKISYEQYF

v_gene: TRBV18
d_gene: TRBD1
abundance: -
j_gene: TRBJ2-7
CDR3nt: TGTGCCAGCTCGGAGAGACAGGGGACGACCTACGAGCAGTACTTC
CDR3aa: CASSERQGTTYEQYF

v_gene: TRBV27
d_gene: -
abundance: medium-sized
j_gene: TRBJ2-5
CDR3nt: TGTGCCAGCAGTTTATCCCCAGGGAAACAAGAGACCCAGTACTTC
CDR3aa: CASSLSPGKQETQYF

v_gene: TRBV30
d_gene: TRBD2
abundance: -
j_gene: TRBJ2-7
CDR3nt: TGTGCCTGGAGTGTATTCTCCGGGACTAGCTGGTACGAGCAGTACTTC
CDR3aa: CAWSVFSGTSWYEQYF

v_gene: TRBV18
d_gene: -
abundance: -
j_gene: TRBJ2-3
CDR3nt: TGTGCCAGCTCACGGGACTCCACAGATACGCAGTATTTT
CDR3aa: CASSRDSTDTQYF

v_gene: TRBV19
d_gene: -
abundance: -
j_gene: TRBJ1-2
CDR3nt: TGTGCCAGTAGTAGACGACAGCCCAAGGTTTTCGAGTATGGCTACACCTTC
CDR3aa: CASSRRQPKVFEYGYTF

v_gene: TRBV27
d_gene: TRBD1
abundance: medium-sized
j_gene: TRBJ1-2
CDR3nt: TGTGCCAGCAGTTGGACAGGCGGGTCCGGCTACACCTTC
CDR3aa: CASSWTGGSGYTF

v_gene: TRBV5-5
d_gene: -
abundance: -
j_gene: TRBJ2-7
CDR3nt: TGTGCCAGCAGCTTCCCTACAGGGTTATCGGCCTACGAGCAGTACTTC
CDR3aa: CASSFPTGLSAYEQYF

v_gene: TRBV7-8
d_gene: TRBD1
abundance: -
j_gene: TRBJ1-4
CDR3nt: TGTGCCAGCAGCTTATCCGCCGGCAGGGGGCGGACTAATGAAAAACTGTTTTTT
CDR3aa: CASSLSAGRGRTNEKLFF

v_gene: TRBV6-5
d_gene: -
abundance: -
j_gene: TRBJ1-4
CDR3nt: TGTGCCAGCAGTTACTCCACAGGGATTAATGAAAAACTGTTTTTT
CDR3aa: CASSYSTGINEKLFF

v_gene: TRBV11-2
d_gene: -
abundance: -
j_gene: TRBJ2-2
CDR3nt: TGTGCCAGCAGCTTCGGCAGCTTCGGCGGCACCGGGGAGCTGTTTTTT
CDR3aa: CASSFGSFGGTGELFF

v_gene: TRBV2
d_gene: TRBD2
abundance: -
j_gene: TRBJ2-3
CDR3nt: TGTGCCAGAGGGGAGTCTAGCGGGAGGGCGGATACGCAGTATTTT
CDR3aa: CARGESSGRADTQYF

v_gene: TRBV18
d_gene: TRBD1
abundance: -
j_gene: TRBJ2-7
CDR3nt: TGTGCCAGCTCACCACCCCCTGACAGGGTGGAAGACTACGAGCAGTACTTC
CDR3aa: CASSPPPDRVEDYEQYF

v_gene: TRBV19
d_gene: TRBD1
abundance: -
j_gene: TRBJ1-4
CDR3nt: TGTGCCAGTAGACCGGCCTGGGGGACAGCCGCAACTAATGAAAAACTGTTTTTT
CDR3aa: CASRPAWGTAATNEKLFF

v_gene: TRBV5-8
d_gene: -
abundance: -
j_gene: TRBJ1-5
CDR3nt: TGTGCCAGCAGCTTGGCCCAAGCTGCGCATCAGCCCCAGCATTTT
CDR3aa: CASSLAQAAHQPQHF